This T cell receptor beta chain comes out of a study of T cells in Graves' hyperthyroidism and ophthalmopathy. The wider study: Peripheral blood was taken when the disease was first diagnosed, before any treatment began. Whole-study results and caveats: Classification by a 13 V-J model distinguished ophthalmopathy from stable hyperthyroidism.

Patients counted as stable if ophthalmopathy did not develop within 18 months. Amplification yielded TCR beta CDR3 regions, with RNA transcripts as the source. Primed by the HTBI set, a first-round RT-PCR was run on the TCR CDR3. MiXCR was run by TCRdb on the multiplex PCR reads, yielding one entry per CDR3 protein. The table shows more than 75,000 distinct CDR3 sequences, with over 50% occurring only once. This clonotype showed up many times. The antigen is not known. V lost 6 bases to trimming and J lost 10 bases, with 15 bases between them. This CDR3 spans 12 amino acids. Input material: blood. The TCR originated in a woman aged 40 to 49 with Graves' hyperthyroidism. The chain couples TRBV12-3 or TRBV12-4 to TRBJ1-1, with a weak D call TRBD1 (5 bases). The CDR3 is CASSGRQWGAFF. CDR3 nucleotide sequence: TGTGCCAGCAGCGGAAGACAGTGGGGAGCTTTCTTT.